This T cell receptor (beta chain) was retrieved from a study of T-cell reconstitution after alpha-beta-depleted transplantation in children. This CDR3 has 15 residues. The TCRbeta library was prepared with unique molecular identifiers. TCRdb recomputed calls from the PCR reads with MiXCR, one row per CDR3 protein. The sample carries 250,000 to 300,000 distinct CDR3 sequences, around 10% recorded once. This clonotype was seen at least ten times. Its antigen is unknown. The study, taken as a whole, reports: One year post-transplant, T-cell counts and diversity were largely derived from T cells produced anew.

The chain recombines TRBV12-1 with TRBJ2-7; the D call of TRBD2 is as the table states it, not checked on the DNA. TRBV12-1 is an annotated pseudogene. The input for sequencing was PBMCs, taken before TCRalphabeta/CD19-depleted stem cell transplant. The TCR was taken from a boy under two years old with acute myeloid leukemia, due to receive a stem cell transplant. Here the CDR3 DNA reads TGTGCCAGCAGCCCCAGAACGACTAGCGGCTACGAGCAGTACTTC. Protein: CASSPRTTSGYEQYF.